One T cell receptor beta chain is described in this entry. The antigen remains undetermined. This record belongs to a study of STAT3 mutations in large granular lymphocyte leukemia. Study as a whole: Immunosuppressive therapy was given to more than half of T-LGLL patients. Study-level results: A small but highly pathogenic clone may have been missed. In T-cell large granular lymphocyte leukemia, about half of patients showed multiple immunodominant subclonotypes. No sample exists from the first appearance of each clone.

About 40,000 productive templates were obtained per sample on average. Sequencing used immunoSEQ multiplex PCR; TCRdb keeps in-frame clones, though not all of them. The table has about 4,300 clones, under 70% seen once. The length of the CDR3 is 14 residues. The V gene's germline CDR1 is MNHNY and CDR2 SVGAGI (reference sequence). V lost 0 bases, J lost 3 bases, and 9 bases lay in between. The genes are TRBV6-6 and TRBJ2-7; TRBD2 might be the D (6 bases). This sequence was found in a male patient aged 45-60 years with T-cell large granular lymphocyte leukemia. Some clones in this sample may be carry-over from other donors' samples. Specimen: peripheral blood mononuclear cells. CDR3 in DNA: TGTGCCAGCAGTTACTCTGGGGGGAACTACGAGCAGTACTTC. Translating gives CASSYSGGNYEQYF.